This entry describes one T cell receptor (beta chain). The data originate from a study of monozygotic twins with inflammatory bowel disease. TCRdb re-called the 5' RACE reads; every CDR3 protein appears as one record, without DNA. This sample's clone table lists approximately 330,000 distinct CDR3 sequences. Germline V gene sequence: CDR1 SGHDT, CDR2 YYEEEE. There are 13 residues in the CDR3. This sequence was found in a human donor with ulcerative colitis or Crohn's disease, or a healthy co-twin of an affected twin (not recorded which). J is TRBJ2-7 and V is TRBV5-6; the D call of TRBD2 rests on TCRdb alone, since no DNA is present to check it. Specimen: blood. The CDR3 reads CASSGRLSYEQYF. The full variable domain, rest sourced from reference TRBV5-6 and TRBJ2-7, is DAGVTQSPTHLIKTRGQQVTLRCSPKSGHDTVSWYQQALGQGPQFIFQYYEEEERQRGNFPDRFSGHQFPNYSSELNVNALLLGDSALYLCASSGRLSYEQYFGPGTRLTVT.